Each of the 17 T cell receptor beta chains below was sequenced from the same sample in a study of human T cells and chemical hapten exposure. Time point specified: healthy volunteer bleed at 2 weeks. The authors' total RNA extraction used unfractionated whole blood. TCRdb ran MiXCR on the RACE reads and lists one entry per CDR3 protein. This table holds some 120,000 distinct CDR3 sequences, about 8.2% found once. Sequencing input: whole blood. These receptors all come from a male donor in good health. Some clones in this sample may be carry-over from other donors' samples.

A few counts support this clonotype. The chain couples TRBV6-2 or TRBV6-3 to TRBJ2-5; TRBD2 matches 13 bases. The CDR3 length is 18 residues. With V trimmed by 4 bases and J by 1 base, 9 bases remained unmatched. Germline CDR1 is MNHEY and CDR2 is SVGEGT. This chain's CDR3 is CASSSGQWTSGGQETQYF. The CDR3 DNA reads as TGTGCCAGCAGTTCGGGTCAGTGGACTAGCGGGGGCCAAGAGACCCAGTACTTC.

The chain has TRBV2 and TRBJ2-2; 8 nucleotides match TRBD1. The CDR3 covers 15 residues. The V gene end was trimmed by 6 bases and the J gene end by 2 bases; junction bases not matched to a gene: 5. Germline V CDR1 and CDR2: SNHLY, FYNNEI. The CDR3 sequence is CASRPGTGNTGELFF. Written as DNA, the CDR3 is TGTGCCAGCAGACCCGGGACAGGCAACACCGGGGAGCTGTTTTTT.

The rearrangement links TRBV7-9 to TRBJ2-5; tentatively, D is TRBD1 (6 bases). CDR1 is SEHNR and CDR2 is FQNEAQ in the germline V gene (reference sequence). This CDR3 is built from 15 residues. The V end was cut by 2 bases, the J end by 1 base, with 11 bases between. CDR3 sequence (DNA): TGTGCCAGCAGCTTACCCCGGACAGTCCAAGAGACCCAGTACTTC. Amino acid sequence: CASSLPRTVQETQYF.

This clonotype has a count of ten or more. The chain carries TRBV12-3 or TRBV12-4 and TRBJ2-1; 9 nucleotides align to TRBD1. The CDR3 covers 14 residues. Germline trimming cut 6 bases from V and 6 bases from J; bases unmatched to any gene: 6. The CDR3 region is CASSVRDRVNEQFF. CDR3 nucleotide sequence: TGTGCCAGCAGCGTCCGGGACAGGGTCAATGAGCAGTTCTTC.

This clonotype appeared many times. The V call is TRBV6-2 or TRBV6-3, the J call TRBJ1-1; D not resolved. Trimming left V 4 bases short and J 1 base short, with 7 bases between. Germline-derived CDR1 and CDR2 are MNHEY and SVGEGT. The CDR3 spans 13 residues. CDR3 residues: CASSLMGNTEAFF. The CDR3 DNA follows: TGTGCCAGCAGTTTGATGGGGAACACTGAAGCTTTCTTT.

The chain combines TRBV3-1 with TRBJ2-7, with 8 bases aligning to TRBD2. CDR1 is LGHDT and CDR2 is YNNKEL in the germline V gene (reference sequence). V dropped 4 bases and J dropped 0; count of bases not matched to a gene: 5. This CDR3 region has 15 residues. CDR3 residues: CASSLSGMDSYEQYF. CDR3 sequence (DNA): TGTGCCAGCAGCCTTAGCGGGATGGACTCCTACGAGCAGTACTTC.

This clonotype was observed a handful of times. This chain joins TRBV19 and TRBJ1-5, with TRBD1 identical over 7 bases. The V and J ends lost 6 bases and 0 bases, in that order; junction bases with no gene match: 5. CDR1 is LNHDA and CDR2 is SQIVND in the germline V gene (reference sequence). CDR3 size: 15 residues. CDR3 sequence reads: CASSRQGGSNQPQHF. The CDR3 nucleotides read TGTGCCAGTAGCCGACAGGGAGGTAGCAATCAGCCCCAGCATTTT.

This clonotype has a count of ten or more. The rearrangement joins TRBV19 to TRBJ2-1; D unresolved. The CDR3 has 13 residues. V lost 7 bases and J 6 bases, leaving 13 bases between the germline ends. CDR1 is LNHDA and CDR2 is SQIVND in the germline V gene (reference sequence). The chain's CDR3 is CASTPGEANEQFF. In DNA, the CDR3 is TGTGCCAGTACTCCCGGCGAGGCCAATGAGCAGTTCTTC.

At least ten counts were recorded for this clonotype. The rearrangement uses TRBV25-1 and TRBJ2-1; a possible D gene is TRBD2 (5 bases). Germline V CDR1 and CDR2: MGHDK, SYGVNS. The CDR3 has 17 amino acids. Trimming took off 7 bases at V and 0 bases at J, with 19 bases between the two ends. The CDR3 DNA reads TGTGCCAGCACCCCCCTGTCTAGCCTGAGCTCCTACAATGAGCAGTTCTTC. This sequence encodes CASTPLSSLSSYNEQFF.

This clonotype occurred a few times. The V gene is TRBV29-1, the J gene TRBJ1-2; 8 bases agree with TRBD1. Trimming took 7 bases from V and 1 from J; bases not matched to a gene: 5. The length of the CDR3 is 13 residues. Germline V CDR1 and CDR2: SQVTM, ANQGSEA. CDR3 sequence reads: CSGMDRDNYGYTF. CDR3 in DNA: TGCAGCGGAATGGACAGGGATAACTATGGCTACACCTTC. Supplemented by reference TRBV29-1 and TRBJ1-2, the full variable domain reads SAVISQKPSRDICQRGTSLTIQCQVDSQVTMMFWYRQQPGQSLTLIATANQGSEATYESGFVIDKFPISRPNLTFSTLTVSNMSPEDSSIYLCSGMDRDNYGYTFGSGTRLTVV.

The rearrangement links TRBV25-1 to TRBJ2-1; D gene unclear. This CDR3 comprises 12 residues. The V end was cut by 3 bases, the J end by 9 bases, with 9 bases between. Per the germline V gene, CDR1 is MGHDK and CDR2 is SYGVNS. The CDR3 DNA is TGTGCCAGCAGTGAGAGGTTTGGTGAGCAGTTCTTC. This encodes CASSERFGEQFF. The whole variable domain, filled in from reference TRBV25-1 and TRBJ2-1, reads EADIYQTPRYLVIGTGKKITLECSQTMGHDKMYWYQQDPGMELHLIHYSYGVNSTEKGDLSSESTVSRIRTEHFPLTLESARPSHTSQYLCASSERFGEQFFGPGTRLTVL.

This clonotype was seen at least ten times. The chain has TRBV23-1 and TRBJ2-7, with 11 bases identical to TRBD1. Being an ORF, TRBV23-1 has a function that is uncertain. CDR3 length: 18 residues. Trimming cost V 1 base and J 2 bases; bases outside gene matches: 10. This chain's CDR3 is CASSQFDRRGQGAYEQYF. CDR3 sequence (DNA): TGCGCCAGCAGTCAATTCGATCGTCGGGGACAGGGGGCCTACGAGCAGTACTTC.

For the CDR3, the DNA is TGTGCCAGCAGTGAAAGTGAGGGCAGGGGGTATCGCGAGCAGTACTTC. It is translated as CASSESEGRGYREQYF. The chain is built from TRBV6-1 and TRBJ2-7, with 7 positions matching TRBD1. Trimming took 2 bases from V and 6 from J; bases not matched to a gene: 13. The CDR3 loop spans 16 amino acids. Germline CDR1 reads MNHNS; CDR2 reads SASEGT.

In regard to this clonotype: Given a much more abundant clone one base away, this may be a read error. The chain combines TRBV25-1 with TRBJ1-3, with D tentatively TRBD1 (5 bases). This CDR3 region has 15 residues. The germline V gene encodes CDR1 MGHDK and CDR2 SYGVNS. The CDR3 reads CVSSAWGSSGNTIYF. CDR3 DNA: TGTGTCAGCAGCGCATGGGGGAGCTCTGGAAACACCATATATTTT.

The chain combines TRBV6-2 or TRBV6-3 with TRBJ2-1; TRBD2 matches at 8 bases. Trimming took 4 bases from V and 0 from J; bases not matched to a gene: 5. Germline V gene sequence: CDR1 MNHEY, CDR2 SVGEGT. The CDR3 length is 16 residues. For the CDR3, the DNA is TGTGCCAGCAGTTGGGGTCTAGCGGGCTCCTACAATGAGCAGTTCTTC. This codes for CASSWGLAGSYNEQFF.

This clonotype was observed a handful of times. The genes are TRBV7-9 and TRBJ2-7; D is perhaps TRBD2 (6 bases). V was trimmed by 5 bases and J by 4 bases, leaving 18 bases between them. Looked up from germline, CDR1 is SEHNR and CDR2 is FQNEAQ (reference sequence). CDR3 length equals 15 residues. The CDR3 loop reads CASSHDENGGYEQYF. The CDR3, as DNA: TGTGCCAGCAGCCACGACGAGAACGGGGGTTACGAGCAGTACTTC.

Only a few counts were recorded for this clonotype. The J gene is TRBJ2-7, the V gene TRBV27; the D gene is possibly TRBD1 (5 bases). The CDR3 consists of 13 residues. V was trimmed by 4 bases and J by 1 base, leaving 8 bases between them. Germline V lookup: CDR1 MNHEY, CDR2 SMNVEV (reference sequence). The CDR3 DNA sequence: TGTGCCAGCAGTTCGACAGTTTCCTACGAGCAGTACTTC. Protein sequence: CASSSTVSYEQYF.